A selection of T cell receptor beta chains follows, all from one sample in a study of cytomegalovirus exposure and HLA in healthy donors. The assay was immunoSEQ multiplex PCR, and TCRdb's table has in-frame clones only and misses some. Recorded here are about 200,000 clones; the top ten clones represent less than 1%. Sequencing input: PBMCs. The receptors were sampled from a woman under 40 in good health and CMV-seropositive. Both conserved end residues are part of each CDR3. The order of the fields is V gene, D gene, J gene, CDR3 protein, CDR3 DNA. D genes are given only for firm matches.

V: TRBV28; D: TRBD1; J: TRBJ1-2; CDR3: CASAPGQTTSGYTF; DNA: TGTGCCAGCGCTCCGGGACAGACTACCTCTGGCTACACCTTC
V: TRBV5-6; D: TRBD1; J: TRBJ1-1; CDR3: CASSYYDRVAQAFF; DNA: TGTGCCAGCAGCTATTACGACAGGGTGGCCCAAGCTTTCTTT
V: TRBV28; D: TRBD1; J: TRBJ1-2; CDR3: CASSSDRPNYGYTF; DNA: TGTGCCAGCAGTTCGGACAGGCCTAACTATGGCTACACCTTC
V: TRBV28; D: TRBD1; J: TRBJ1-3; CDR3: CASRPQGARNTIYF; DNA: TGTGCCAGCAGGCCACAGGGGGCGCGGAACACCATATATTTT
V: TRBV18; D: NA; J: TRBJ2-7; CDR3: CASSPGGNYEQYF; DNA: TGTGCCAGCTCACCAGGGGGGAACTACGAGCAGTACTTC
V: TRBV9; D: TRBD2; J: TRBJ2-5; CDR3: CASQSGDQETQYF; DNA: TGTGCCAGCCAAAGCGGGGACCAAGAGACCCAGTACTTC
V: TRBV6-5; D: NA; J: TRBJ2-3; CDR3: CASSYSWTSPDTQYF; DNA: TGTGCCAGCAGTTACTCGTGGACAAGCCCAGATACGCAGTATTTT
V: TRBV6-5; D: NA; J: TRBJ2-7; CDR3: CASSFSRGTYEQYF; DNA: TGTGCCAGCAGTTTTAGCCGGGGGACCTACGAGCAGTACTTC
V: TRBV23-1; D: TRBD1; J: TRBJ2-1; CDR3: CASSPRSRGPDNEQFF; DNA: TGCGCCAGCAGTCCCCGATCTAGGGGGCCTGACAATGAGCAGTTCTTC
V: TRBV7-2; D: TRBD1; J: TRBJ1-5; CDR3: CASSSDRVQPQHF; DNA: TGTGCCAGCAGCTCGGACAGGGTACAGCCCCAGCATTTT
V: TRBV4-3; D: TRBD1; J: TRBJ1-4; CDR3: CASSHRTGESEKLFF; DNA: TGCGCCAGCAGCCACCGGACAGGGGAGAGTGAAAAACTGTTTTTT
V: TRBV12-5; D: TRBD1; J: TRBJ2-7; CDR3: CASGLAPSGTGYEQYF; DNA: TGTGCTAGTGGTTTGGCCCCGTCCGGGACAGGCTACGAGCAGTACTTC
V: TRBV7-2; D: NA; J: TRBJ1-2; CDR3: CASSFTGGNYGYTF; DNA: TGTGCCAGCAGCTTCACGGGGGGGAACTATGGCTACACCTTC
V: TRBV27; D: NA; J: TRBJ2-7; CDR3: CASSRTGRESYEQYF; DNA: TGTGCCAGCAGCCGAACGGGCAGGGAATCCTACGAGCAGTACTTC
V: TRBV19; D: TRBD1; J: TRBJ2-2; CDR3: CASRTGVMNGELFF; DNA: TGTGCCAGCAGGACAGGGGTGATGAACGGGGAGCTGTTTTTT
V: TRBV28; D: NA; J: TRBJ2-3; CDR3: CASSPRRGRGTDTQYF; DNA: TGTGCCAGCAGTCCCCGGCGAGGGCGGGGCACAGATACGCAGTATTTT
V: TRBV30; D: NA; J: TRBJ2-3; CDR3: CAWSPGQGGVTDTQYF; DNA: TGTGCCTGGAGCCCAGGGCAGGGAGGTGTAACAGATACGCAGTATTTT
V: TRBV27; D: TRBD1; J: TRBJ1-2; CDR3: CASSVNGDSYGYTF; DNA: TGTGCCAGCAGTGTAAACGGGGACAGCTATGGCTACACCTTC
V: TRBV4-1; D: TRBD1; J: TRBJ1-6; CDR3: CASSQFGTGSNSPLHF; DNA: TGCGCCAGCAGCCAGTTTGGGACAGGGAGTAATTCACCCCTCCACTTT
V: TRBV2; D: NA; J: TRBJ1-2; CDR3: CASSESQVLYGYTF; DNA: TGTGCCAGCAGTGAATCCCAAGTCCTATATGGCTACACCTTC
V: TRBV2; D: NA; J: TRBJ1-5; CDR3: CASSDTGLSNQPQHF; DNA: TGTGCCAGCAGCGATACAGGGCTAAGCAATCAGCCCCAGCATTTT
V: TRBV10-3; D: TRBD1; J: TRBJ2-7; CDR3: CAISEVQGANGEQYF; DNA: TGTGCCATCAGTGAAGTACAGGGGGCGAATGGCGAGCAGTACTTC
V: TRBV14; D: TRBD2; J: TRBJ2-3; CDR3: CASRQSGLAVPDTQYF; DNA: TGTGCCAGCAGGCAATCGGGACTAGCGGTCCCAGATACGCAGTATTTT
V: TRBV19; D: TRBD1; J: TRBJ1-6; CDR3: CASSRRGTANSPLHF; DNA: TGTGCCAGTAGTAGACGCGGGACAGCCAATTCACCCCTCCACTTT
V: TRBV2; D: NA; J: TRBJ1-2; CDR3: CASSDQQGVGGYTF; DNA: TGTGCCAGCAGTGATCAACAGGGAGTCGGTGGCTACACCTTC
V: TRBV19; D: NA; J: TRBJ1-1; CDR3: CASTTSSAGSTEAFF; DNA: TGTGCCAGTACCACATCTAGCGCGGGATCCACTGAAGCTTTCTTT
V: TRBV4-3; D: TRBD2; J: TRBJ2-1; CDR3: CASSLSPLAVYNEQFF; DNA: TGCGCCAGCAGCCTTTCTCCACTAGCGGTTTACAATGAGCAGTTCTTC
V: TRBV28; D: NA; J: TRBJ1-4; CDR3: CASSRGGNPTNEKLFF; DNA: TGTGCCAGCAGTAGGGGGGGCAACCCAACTAATGAAAAACTGTTTTTT
V: TRBV27; D: NA; J: TRBJ2-3; CDR3: CASSFFSTDTQYF; DNA: TGTGCCAGCAGCTTTTTTAGCACAGATACGCAGTATTTT
V: TRBV11-2; D: TRBD1; J: TRBJ1-1; CDR3: CASSYGQGGTEAFF; DNA: TGTGCCAGCAGCTACGGACAGGGGGGAACTGAAGCTTTCTTT
V: TRBV4-2; D: TRBD2; J: TRBJ2-7; CDR3: CASSQEDLAEKHYEQYF; DNA: TGTGCCAGCAGCCAAGAAGACCTAGCGGAGAAACACTACGAGCAGTACTTC
V: TRBV6-1; D: TRBD1; J: TRBJ2-2; CDR3: CASSEGAGGFGELFF; DNA: TGTGCCAGCAGTGAAGGGGCAGGGGGCTTCGGGGAGCTGTTTTTT
V: TRBV7-9; D: NA; J: TRBJ1-6; CDR3: CASSLTVGANSPLHF; DNA: TGTGCCAGCAGCTTAACTGTGGGGGCAAATTCACCCCTCCACTTT
V: TRBV29-1; D: NA; J: TRBJ1-2; CDR3: CSVAPLLAGDYTF; DNA: TGCAGCGTTGCCCCCCTTCTGGCAGGGGACTACACCTTC
V: TRBV20-1; D: NA; J: TRBJ1-2; CDR3: CSVKGEGYTF; DNA: TGCAGTGTGAAGGGGGAGGGCTACACCTTC
V: TRBV5-4; D: NA; J: TRBJ2-7; CDR3: CASSLEVPGGQYF; DNA: TGTGCCAGCAGCTTGGAGGTGCCGGGTGGGCAGTACTTC
V: TRBV28; D: NA; J: TRBJ1-2; CDR3: CASSLTAYGYTF; DNA: TGTGCCAGCAGCCTGACAGCATATGGCTACACCTTC
V: TRBV2; D: TRBD1; J: TRBJ2-1; CDR3: CASSDGGTGGAGEQFF; DNA: TGTGCCAGCAGTGATGGTGGGACAGGGGGCGCGGGGGAGCAGTTCTTC
V: TRBV6-6; D: NA; J: TRBJ1-2; CDR3: CASSSYGYTF; DNA: TGTGCCAGCAGTTCTTATGGCTACACCTTC
V: TRBV7-9; D: NA; J: TRBJ2-2; CDR3: CLQVIPGGDTGELFF; DNA: TGCCTACAAGTAATCCCTGGAGGAGACACCGGGGAGCTGTTTTTT
V: TRBV4-1; D: TRBD1; J: TRBJ2-2; CDR3: CASSDRGNTGELFF; DNA: TGCGCCAGCAGTGACAGGGGAAACACCGGGGAGCTGTTTTTT
V: TRBV11-2; D: TRBD1; J: TRBJ1-1; CDR3: CASRETGVNTEAFF; DNA: TGTGCCAGCAGGGAAACAGGGGTGAACACTGAAGCTTTCTTT
V: TRBV5-4; D: NA; J: TRBJ2-1; CDR3: CASSPPEGSQQFF; DNA: TGTGCCAGCAGCCCCCCAGAGGGCTCGCAGCAGTTCTTC
V: TRBV7-2; D: TRBD1; J: TRBJ1-5; CDR3: CASSLGGTANLPPQHF; DNA: TGTGCCAGCAGCTTAGGTGGGACAGCCAACCTCCCGCCCCAGCATTTT
V: TRBV2; D: NA; J: TRBJ2-7; CDR3: CGAGQGIYEQYF; DNA: TGTGGAGCCGGGCAGGGTATTTACGAGCAGTACTTC
V: TRBV27; D: TRBD2; J: TRBJ2-1; CDR3: CASRSRNPGLAGGSYNEQFF; DNA: TGTGCCAGCAGATCTAGAAACCCGGGACTAGCGGGGGGATCCTACAATGAGCAGTTCTTC
V: TRBV5-1; D: NA; J: TRBJ1-2; CDR3: CASSHSLTARTVGYTF; DNA: TGCGCCAGCAGCCACAGCTTGACAGCCCGGACGGTCGGCTACACCTTC
V: TRBV5-1; D: NA; J: TRBJ1-3; CDR3: CASSSIASSGNTIYF; DNA: TGCGCCAGCAGTAGCATCGCTTCCTCTGGAAACACCATATATTTT
V: TRBV2; D: TRBD1; J: TRBJ1-5; CDR3: CASRKTGGIDQPQHF; DNA: TGTGCCAGCAGAAAGACAGGGGGCATAGATCAGCCCCAGCATTTT
V: TRBV19; D: TRBD2; J: TRBJ2-5; CDR3: CASSRTSGVAETQYF; DNA: TGTGCCAGTAGTAGGACTAGCGGGGTGGCGGAGACCCAGTACTTC
V: TRBV2; D: NA; J: TRBJ1-2; CDR3: CASSTTGNYGYTF; DNA: TGTGCCAGCAGCACTACAGGGAACTATGGCTACACCTTC
V: TRBV19; D: TRBD1; J: TRBJ1-5; CDR3: CASSIGGQGNQPQHF; DNA: TGTGCCAGTAGTATCGGGGGACAGGGAAATCAGCCCCAGCATTTT